This T cell receptor (beta chain) emerged from a study of T cells after yellow fever vaccination. Template switching with 5'RACE generated the TCR cDNA and added a universal primer site and UMIs. TCRdb reprocessed the 5' RACE reads via MiXCR and lists one record per CDR3 protein. The sample lists about 30,000 distinct CDR3 sequences, 3.5% to 5% occurring once. This clonotype has a count of ten or more. Germline V CDR1 and CDR2: SQVTM, ANQGSEA. CDR3 length: 13 residues. V was cut by 4 bases and J by 6 bases, with 13 bases left in between. This clonotype was obtained from a man aged 25-40 years who received the YFV17D yellow fever vaccine. The sample consisted of CD8+ T cells sorted from PBMCs, taken 5 days after the yellow fever booster vaccination. V usage is TRBV29-1 and J usage is TRBJ2-1; D gene uncertain. This CDR3 is CSVAGFMGNEQFF. The CDR3 bases are TGCAGCGTTGCTGGATTTATGGGCAATGAGCAGTTCTTC.